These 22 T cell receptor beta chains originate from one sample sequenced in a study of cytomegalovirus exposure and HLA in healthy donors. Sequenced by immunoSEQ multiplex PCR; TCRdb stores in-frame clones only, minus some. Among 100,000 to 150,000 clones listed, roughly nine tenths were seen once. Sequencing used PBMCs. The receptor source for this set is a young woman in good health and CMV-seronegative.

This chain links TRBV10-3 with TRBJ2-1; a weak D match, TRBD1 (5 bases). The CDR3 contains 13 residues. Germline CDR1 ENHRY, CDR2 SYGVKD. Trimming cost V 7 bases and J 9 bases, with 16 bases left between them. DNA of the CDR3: TGTGCCATCACGCGGCAGGGAAGTATTGAGCAGTTCTTC. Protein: CAITRQGSIEQFF.

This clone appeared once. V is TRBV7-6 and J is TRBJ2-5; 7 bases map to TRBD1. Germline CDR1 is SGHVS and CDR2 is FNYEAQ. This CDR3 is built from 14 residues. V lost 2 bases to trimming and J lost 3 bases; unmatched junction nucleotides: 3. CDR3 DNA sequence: TGTGCCAGCAGCTTATGGGACAGAGAAGAGACCCAGTACTTC. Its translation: CASSLWDREETQYF.

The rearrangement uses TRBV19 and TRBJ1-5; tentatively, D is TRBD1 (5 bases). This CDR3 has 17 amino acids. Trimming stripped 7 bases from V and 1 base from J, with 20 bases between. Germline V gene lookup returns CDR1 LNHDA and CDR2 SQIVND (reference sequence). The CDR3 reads CASTTAVGVWSNQPQHF. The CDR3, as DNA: TGTGCCAGTACGACAGCCGTTGGGGTTTGGAGCAATCAGCCCCAGCATTTT.

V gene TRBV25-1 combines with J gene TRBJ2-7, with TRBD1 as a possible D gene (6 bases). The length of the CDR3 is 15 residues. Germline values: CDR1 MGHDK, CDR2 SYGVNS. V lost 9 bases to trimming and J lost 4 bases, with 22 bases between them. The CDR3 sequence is CASTFPGAAIYEQYF. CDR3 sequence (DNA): TGTGCCAGTACCTTCCCAGGGGCGGCCATTTACGAGCAGTACTTC.

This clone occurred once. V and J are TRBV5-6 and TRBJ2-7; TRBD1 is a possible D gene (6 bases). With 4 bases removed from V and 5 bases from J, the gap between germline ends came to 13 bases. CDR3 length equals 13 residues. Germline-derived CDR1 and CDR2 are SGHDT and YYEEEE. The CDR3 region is CASSRTGFNEQYF. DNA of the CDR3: TGTGCCAGCAGCCGAACAGGGTTCAACGAGCAGTACTTC.

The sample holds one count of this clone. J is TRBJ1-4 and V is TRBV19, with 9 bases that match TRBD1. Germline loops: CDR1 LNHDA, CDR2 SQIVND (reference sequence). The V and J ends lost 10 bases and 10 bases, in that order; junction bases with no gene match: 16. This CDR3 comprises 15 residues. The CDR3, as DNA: TGTGCCACTGAGCCCCGGGACAGGGTTAGAGGAAAACTGTTTTTT. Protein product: CATEPRDRVRGKLFF.

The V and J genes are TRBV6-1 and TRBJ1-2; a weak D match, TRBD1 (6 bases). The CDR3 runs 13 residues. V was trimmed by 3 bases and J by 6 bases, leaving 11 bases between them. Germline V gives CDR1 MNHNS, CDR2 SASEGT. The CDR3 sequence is CASSERGADGYTF. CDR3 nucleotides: TGTGCCAGCAGTGAGCGGGGGGCAGATGGCTACACCTTC.

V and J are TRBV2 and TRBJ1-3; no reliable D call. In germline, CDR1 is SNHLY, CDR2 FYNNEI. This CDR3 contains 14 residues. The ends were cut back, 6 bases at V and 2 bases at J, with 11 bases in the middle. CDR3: CASRAQLTGNTIYF. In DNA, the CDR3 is TGTGCCAGCAGGGCACAGTTAACTGGAAACACCATATATTTT.

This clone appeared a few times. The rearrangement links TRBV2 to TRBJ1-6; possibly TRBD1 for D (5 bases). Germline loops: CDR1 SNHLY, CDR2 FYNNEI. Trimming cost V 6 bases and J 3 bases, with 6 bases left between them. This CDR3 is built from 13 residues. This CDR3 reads CASRTDYNSPLHF. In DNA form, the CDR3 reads TGTGCCAGCAGGACAGACTATAATTCACCCCTCCACTTT.

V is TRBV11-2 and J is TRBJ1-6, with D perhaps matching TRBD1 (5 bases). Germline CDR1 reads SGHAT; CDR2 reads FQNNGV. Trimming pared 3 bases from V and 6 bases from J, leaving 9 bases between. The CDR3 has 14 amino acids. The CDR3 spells CASSFSGRNSPLHF. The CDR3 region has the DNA TGTGCCAGCAGCTTTTCAGGGCGTAATTCACCCCTCCACTTT.

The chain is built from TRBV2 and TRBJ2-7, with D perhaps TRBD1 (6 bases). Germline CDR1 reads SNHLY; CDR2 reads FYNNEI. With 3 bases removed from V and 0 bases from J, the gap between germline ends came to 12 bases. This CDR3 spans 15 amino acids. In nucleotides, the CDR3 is TGTGCCAGCAGTGACCTGGACAGATCCTCCTACGAGCAGTACTTC. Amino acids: CASSDLDRSSYEQYF.

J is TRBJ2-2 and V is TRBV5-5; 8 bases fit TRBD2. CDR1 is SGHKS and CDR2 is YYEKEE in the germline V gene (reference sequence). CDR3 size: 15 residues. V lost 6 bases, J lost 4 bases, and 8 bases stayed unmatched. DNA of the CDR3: TGTGCCAGCACCCTAAGGAGCGGGGGCACCGGGGAGCTGTTTTTT. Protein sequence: CASTLRSGGTGELFF.

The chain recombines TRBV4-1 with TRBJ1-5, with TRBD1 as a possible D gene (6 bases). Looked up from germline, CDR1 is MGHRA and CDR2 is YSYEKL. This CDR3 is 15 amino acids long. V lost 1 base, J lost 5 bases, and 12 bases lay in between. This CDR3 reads CASSQVRGGDQPQHF. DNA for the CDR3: TGCGCCAGCAGCCAAGTGCGTGGGGGCGATCAGCCCCAGCATTTT.

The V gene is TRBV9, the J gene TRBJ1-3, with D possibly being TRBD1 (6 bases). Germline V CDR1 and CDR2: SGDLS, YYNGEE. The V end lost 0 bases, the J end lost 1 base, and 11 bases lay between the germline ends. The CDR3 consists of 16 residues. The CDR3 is CASSVDPGVSGNTIYF. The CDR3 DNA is TGTGCCAGCAGCGTAGACCCAGGGGTATCTGGAAACACCATATATTTT.

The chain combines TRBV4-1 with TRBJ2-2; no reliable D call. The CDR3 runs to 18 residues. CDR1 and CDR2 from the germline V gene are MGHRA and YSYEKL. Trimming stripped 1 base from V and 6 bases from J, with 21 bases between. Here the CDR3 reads CASSQVGAGSPGAGELFF. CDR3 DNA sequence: TGCGCCAGCAGCCAAGTGGGTGCCGGGTCCCCCGGAGCCGGGGAGCTGTTTTTT.

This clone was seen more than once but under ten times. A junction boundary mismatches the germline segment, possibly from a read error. The CDR3 reads CASSSQAGVETQYF. CDR3 sequence (DNA): TGTGCTAGCAGCTCCCAAGCGGGGGTTGAGACCCAGTACTTC. The chain uses TRBV7-7 and TRBJ2-5; 8 nucleotides align to TRBD2. Germline lookup yields CDR1 SSHAT and CDR2 FNYEAQ (reference sequence). The CDR3 loop spans 14 amino acids.

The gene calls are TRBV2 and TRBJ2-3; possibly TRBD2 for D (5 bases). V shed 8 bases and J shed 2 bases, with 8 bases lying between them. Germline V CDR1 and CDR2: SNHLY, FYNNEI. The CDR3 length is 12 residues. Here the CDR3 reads CASGEPTDTQYF. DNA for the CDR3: TGTGCCAGCGGGGAGCCCACAGATACGCAGTATTTT.

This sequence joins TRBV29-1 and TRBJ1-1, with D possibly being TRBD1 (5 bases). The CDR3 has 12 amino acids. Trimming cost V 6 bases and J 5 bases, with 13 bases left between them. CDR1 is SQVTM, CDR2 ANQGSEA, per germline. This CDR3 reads CSVELGGTEAFF. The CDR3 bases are TGCAGCGTCGAACTGGGGGGGACTGAAGCTTTCTTT.

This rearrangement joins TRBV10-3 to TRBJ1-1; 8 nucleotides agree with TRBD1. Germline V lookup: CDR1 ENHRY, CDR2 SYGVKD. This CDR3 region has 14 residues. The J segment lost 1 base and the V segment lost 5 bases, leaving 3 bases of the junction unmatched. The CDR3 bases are TGTGCCATCAGTCGGACAGGGAGGAACACTGAAGCTTTCTTT. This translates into CAISRTGRNTEAFF.

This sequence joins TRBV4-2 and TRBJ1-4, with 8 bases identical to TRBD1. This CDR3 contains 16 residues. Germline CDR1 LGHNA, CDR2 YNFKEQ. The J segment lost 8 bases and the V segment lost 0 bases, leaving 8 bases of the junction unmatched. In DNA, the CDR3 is TGTGCCAGCAGCCAAGATAGGCGTCAGGGGGCAGAAAAACTGTTTTTT. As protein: CASSQDRRQGAEKLFF.

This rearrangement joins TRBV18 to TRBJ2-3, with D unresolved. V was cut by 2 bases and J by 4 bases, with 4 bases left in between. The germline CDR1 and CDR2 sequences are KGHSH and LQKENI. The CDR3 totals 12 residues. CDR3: CASSPYADTQYF. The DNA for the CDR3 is TGTGCCAGCTCACCATATGCAGATACGCAGTATTTT.

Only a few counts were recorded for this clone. The CDR3 loop is CASSPIDRGSSPLHF. CDR3 sequence (DNA): TGTGCCAGCAGCCCAATCGACAGGGGTAGTTCACCCCTCCACTTT. The chain has TRBV7-2 and TRBJ1-6, with 8 bases lining up with TRBD1. Losses at the gene ends were 5 bases for V and 9 bases for J; bases not matched to a gene: 9. CDR1 and CDR2 from the germline V gene are SGHTA and FQGNSA. CDR3 length: 15 amino acids. The full variable domain, rest sourced from reference TRBV7-2 and TRBJ1-6, is GAGVSQSPSNKVTEKGKDVELRCDPISGHTALYWYRQSLGQGLEFLIYFQGNSAPDKSGLPSDRFSAERTGGSVSTLTIQRTQQEDSAVYLCASSPIDRGSSPLHFGNGTRLTVT.